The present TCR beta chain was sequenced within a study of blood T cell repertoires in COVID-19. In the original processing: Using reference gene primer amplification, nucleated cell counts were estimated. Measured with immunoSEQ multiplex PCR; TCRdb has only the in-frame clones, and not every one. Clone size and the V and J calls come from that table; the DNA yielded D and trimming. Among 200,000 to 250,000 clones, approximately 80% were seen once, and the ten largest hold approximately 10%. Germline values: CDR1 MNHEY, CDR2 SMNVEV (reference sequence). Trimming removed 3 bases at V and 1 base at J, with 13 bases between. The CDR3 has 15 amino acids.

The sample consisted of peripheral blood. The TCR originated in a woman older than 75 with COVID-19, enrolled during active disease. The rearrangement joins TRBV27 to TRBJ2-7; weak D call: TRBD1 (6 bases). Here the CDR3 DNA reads TGTGCCAGCAGTTTCGGTACAGGGCCATCCTACGAGCAGTACTTC. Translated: CASSFGTGPSYEQYF.